This T cell receptor beta chain was identified in a study of blood T cell repertoires in COVID-19. For the study at large: PBMCs, B-cell-depleted T cells, or T cells were the source of the cDNA or gDNA that made up the material.

Per the study methods: Reference gene primers were amplified, and this amplification served to estimate nucleated cell counts. Clones were sequenced by immunoSEQ multiplex PCR, and TCRdb holds only the in-frame ones, with some missing. V and J calls and clone size are given by that table; D and trimming were obtained from the DNA. Of 150,000 to 200,000 clones in the sample, roughly nine tenths were seen once. Trimming cost V 8 bases and J 5 bases, with 9 bases left between them. The CDR3 sequence is 12 residues long. Germline CDR1 reads PRHDT; CDR2 reads FYEKMQ (reference sequence). The TCR comes from a man aged 35 to 55 with acute or convalescent COVID-19. Material: peripheral blood. The gene calls are TRBV13 and TRBJ2-2; D not certain. The DNA for the CDR3 is TGTGCCAGCGATTCTAGGACCGGGGAGCTGTTTTTT. It yields the protein CASDSRTGELFF.